This TCR beta chain was identified in a study of blood T cell repertoires in COVID-19. Looking at the study overall: Donors in the United States, Italy and Spain gave samples during acute or convalescent COVID-19. PBMCs, B-cell-depleted T cells, or T cells provided the cDNA or gDNA that made up the material.

Only a few counts were recorded for this clone. V was trimmed by 3 bases and J by 7 bases, leaving 17 bases between them. The CDR3 runs to 14 residues. Per germline, CDR1 SGHNT and CDR2 YYREEE (reference sequence). Authors' data handling: Reference gene primer amplification yielded estimated nucleated cell counts. Here immunoSEQ multiplex PCR was the method, and the copy in TCRdb shows in-frame clones only, minus some. V, J and clone size were drawn from that table, and D and trimming were deduced from the DNA. This table has nearly 95,000 clones, about 80% appearing once. This chain links TRBV5-4 with TRBJ2-7, with TRBD1 as a possible D gene (6 bases). The sequence was collected from a human donor in a cohort sampled during active COVID-19. The specimen sequenced was peripheral blood. Here the CDR3 reads CASSSGAAFLEQYF. The CDR3 DNA follows: TGTGCCAGCAGCTCAGGGGCCGCCTTTCTGGAGCAGTACTTC. Combining the CDR3 with reference TRBV5-4 and TRBJ2-7 gives the whole variable domain ETGVTQSPTHLIKTRGQQVTLRCSSQSGHNTVSWYQQALGQGPQFIFQYYREEENGRGNFPPRFSGLQFPNYSSELNVNALELDDSALYLCASSSGAAFLEQYFGPGTRLTVT.